This T cell receptor beta chain was recovered during a study of regulatory T cells in long-lasting Graves disease. HTBI primers from iRepertoire and Arm-PCR of CDR3 regions yielded the TCR beta libraries. TCRdb itself ran the multiplex PCR reads through MiXCR, one entry per CDR3 protein. The table includes about 380,000 distinct CDR3 sequences, 15% detected once. V lost 5 bases, J lost 4 bases, and 3 bases stayed unmatched. The CDR3 covers 13 residues. CDR1 and CDR2 from the germline V gene are SEHNR and FQNEAQ (reference sequence). The sample's time point: newly diagnosed GD, antithyroid drugs for less than 3 months. Making the TCR library involved RNA that had been extracted from PBMCs. Ten or more counts support this clonotype.

The input for sequencing was peripheral blood mononuclear cells (PBMCs), taken at new diagnosis, from a patient treated with antithyroid drugs. This chain joins TRBV7-9 and TRBJ2-5; the match to TRBD1 covers 8 bases. The sequence came from a female donor with Graves disease. The CDR3 DNA reads TGTGCCAGCAGCGAGGGACAGGTAGAGACCCAGTACTTC. This gives the protein CASSEGQVETQYF.